Following are 3 T cell receptor beta chains from one sample sequenced in a study of radiation and T cells in renal cell carcinoma. The protocol was immunoSEQ multiplex PCR, while the TCRdb copy is restricted to in-frame clones and leaves out a portion. The sample consists of 87,000 or so clones, 75% to 90% of them appearing once. The time point: baseline pretreatment blood. Regarding treatment: 15 Gy SBRT to primary tumor, nephrectomy 4 weeks later. Here the sequenced sample was blood, taken from a patient whose treatment included radiotherapy and nephrectomy. All receptors derive from a man between 45 and 60 years old with renal cell carcinoma.

This chain uses TRBV6-6 with TRBJ1-1, with a possible D match to TRBD1 (6 bases). This CDR3 has 14 residues. Trimming shortened V by 6 bases and J by 1 base, and 12 bases separated the two germline ends. Germline V CDR1 and CDR2: MNHNY, SVGAGI (reference sequence). The CDR3 loop reads CASSRQEQNTEAFF. The DNA for the CDR3 is TGTGCCAGCAGCAGACAGGAACAGAACACTGAAGCTTTCTTT.

The rearrangement joins TRBV9 to TRBJ1-2; no definite D call. Trimming pared 0 bases from V and 8 bases from J, leaving 11 bases between. The CDR3 has 13 residues. The germline V gene has CDR1 SGDLS and CDR2 YYNGEE. This chain's CDR3 is CASSVGPGVGYTF. CDR3 sequence (DNA): TGTGCCAGCAGCGTAGGCCCGGGCGTAGGCTACACCTTC.

The chain's CDR3 is CATRTASSSYEQYF. CDR3 bases: TGTGCCACCCGGACTGCCAGTAGCTCCTACGAGCAGTACTTC. The chain combines TRBV6-5 with TRBJ2-7; D possibly corresponds to TRBD2 (5 bases). The V gene's germline CDR1 is MNHEY and CDR2 SVGAGI. This CDR3 spans 14 amino acids. V lost 10 bases and J 0 bases, leaving 16 bases between the germline ends.